These 10 T cell receptor beta chains were all obtained from the same sample, sequenced in a study of graft-versus-host responses after intestinal transplantation. Which antigens these TCRs recognize remains unknown. TCRdb's table, derived via immunoSEQ multiplex PCR, lists solely in-frame clones and lacks some. The sample yields some 110,000 clones, approximately 90% seen once. Sample: unstimulated CD4+ T cells sorted from spleen or lymph node cells, taken before transplant. These receptors all stem from a human donor who was the organ donor for an intestinal transplant.

The V gene is TRBV18, the J gene TRBJ1-3; possible D gene TRBD1, 5 bases. Germline V CDR1 and CDR2: KGHSH, LQKENI. Trimming removed 3 bases at V and 4 bases at J, with 13 bases between. CDR3 length equals 15 residues. The DNA of the CDR3 is TGTGCCAGCTCACCCTTCAGGGAAGCAGGAAACACCATATATTTT. It specifies CASSPFREAGNTIYF.

This clone was counted once. The chain combines TRBV19 with TRBJ2-2; 12 bases map to TRBD2. J was trimmed by 1 base and V by 9 bases; bases with no gene match: 12. The CDR3 contains 18 residues. Germline loops: CDR1 LNHDA, CDR2 SQIVND (reference sequence). The CDR3 spells CASLPNGLAGWNTGELFF. For the CDR3, the DNA is TGTGCCAGCCTCCCAAATGGACTAGCGGGATGGAACACCGGGGAGCTGTTTTTT.

This chain links TRBV6-6 with TRBJ2-7; D may be TRBD1 or TRBD2 (5 bases each). Germline V gives CDR1 MNHNY, CDR2 SVGAGI (reference sequence). The ends were cut back, 0 bases at V and 5 bases at J, with 14 bases in the middle. The CDR3 sequence is 15 residues long. CDR3 nucleotide sequence: TGTGCCAGCAGTTACTCGAGGCAGGGAGCTAACGAGCAGTACTTC. This gives the protein CASSYSRQGANEQYF.

The rearrangement uses TRBV9 and TRBJ2-5; 10 bases line up with TRBD1. The CDR3 is made up of 18 amino acids. Germline V CDR1 and CDR2: SGDLS, YYNGEE. Losses at the gene ends were 0 bases for V and 5 bases for J; bases not matched to a gene: 13. The CDR3 loop is CASSVGTFGQGVGETQYF. The CDR3 nucleotides read TGTGCCAGCAGCGTAGGGACCTTTGGACAGGGGGTAGGGGAGACCCAGTACTTC.

The chain links TRBV5-6 to TRBJ2-6; the D gene is possibly TRBD2 (6 bases). The V end was cut by 4 bases, the J end by 0 bases, with 14 bases between. The germline V gene encodes CDR1 SGHDT and CDR2 YYEEEE. The CDR3 covers 17 residues. The DNA of the CDR3 is TGTGCCAGCAGCCCTCCGGGACTCAGCTCTGGGGCCAACGTCCTGACTTTC. Amino acid sequence: CASSPPGLSSGANVLTF.

The chain employs TRBV18 and TRBJ2-7; D ambiguous. The CDR3 spans 13 residues. Germline V CDR1 and CDR2: KGHSH, LQKENI. The V end was cut by 2 bases, the J end by 0 bases, with 5 bases between. CDR3 bases: TGTGCCAGCTCACCAGCCGCCTCCTACGAGCAGTACTTC. Residues: CASSPAASYEQYF. Combining the CDR3 with reference TRBV18 and TRBJ2-7 gives the whole variable domain NAGVMQNPRHLVRRRGQEARLRCSPMKGHSHVYWYRQLPEEGLKFMVYLQKENIIDESGMPKERFSAEFPKEGPSILRIQQVVRGDSAAYFCASSPAASYEQYFGPGTRLTVT.

The chain has TRBV5-1 and TRBJ1-1, with 11 bases matching TRBD1. Trimming cost V 7 bases and J 5 bases; bases outside gene matches: 7. Germline CDR1 SGHRS, CDR2 YFSETQ. The CDR3 totals 14 residues. This chain's CDR3 is CASVPGTGGTEAFF. CDR3 DNA sequence: TGCGCCAGCGTACCGGGGACAGGGGGGACTGAAGCTTTCTTT.

The V and J genes are TRBV7-2 and TRBJ2-1, with 7 bases identical to TRBD1. After removal of 6 bases from V and 8 bases from J, the junction contained 4 bases not matched to a gene. The CDR3 sequence is 12 residues long. Germline assignment: CDR1 SGHTA and CDR2 FQGNSA. The CDR3 bases are TGTGCCAGCAGACAACAGGGGTATGAGCAGTTCTTC. It encodes CASRQQGYEQFF.

The chain uses TRBV28 and TRBJ2-7; D possibly corresponds to TRBD2 (5 bases). The CDR3 is 13 residues long. Germline V gene data show CDR1 as MDHEN and CDR2 as SYDVKM. With 7 bases removed from V and 5 bases from J, the gap between germline ends came to 15 bases. The CDR3 region is CASNPGTVHEQYF. The CDR3 DNA reads as TGTGCCAGCAATCCGGGAACGGTTCACGAGCAGTACTTC.

V usage is TRBV7-2 and J usage is TRBJ1-2; unclear D gene. The ends were cut back, 1 base at V and 2 bases at J, with 8 bases in the middle. This CDR3 has 14 residues. Germline CDR1 and CDR2: SGHTA and FQGNSA. CDR3 protein: CASSLGSVNYGYTF. The DNA of the CDR3 is TGTGCCAGCAGCTTAGGTTCGGTCAACTATGGCTACACCTTC.